The entry that follows covers one T cell receptor (beta chain) sequence. Its antigen is as yet unknown. The source of the sample is a study of T-cell memory formation after mild COVID-19. Overall study results and limits: Some SARS-CoV-2-responding clones were already detected in memory before infection. CD4+ contracting clones lay mainly in CM and EM, CD8+ ones in EMRA. CD4/CD8 balance characterized clones contracting day 15 to 85, and CD4+ skew characterized later expanders.

Researchers used 5'RACE with constant-segment primers to make TCR alpha and TCR beta cDNA libraries that carry sample barcodes and UMIs. TCRdb processed the 5' RACE reads anew with MiXCR; each CDR3 protein has one entry. The sample consists of a few hundred thousand distinct CDR3 sequences, more than 15% of them appearing once. V lost 2 bases and J lost 9, with 9 bases in between. Germline CDR1 SGHTA, CDR2 FQGNSA. CDR3 length: 12 residues. Material for sequencing was PBMCs or a T cell subset sorted from them (not recorded which). This clonotype originated in a man aged 18 to 30 who had mild COVID-19 (a few samples of this study predate the infection). Cell type and time point are not known. The chain is built from TRBV7-2 and TRBJ2-3; tentatively, D is TRBD2 (5 bases). CDR3 amino acids: CASSLYGITQYF. In DNA form, the CDR3 reads TGTGCCAGCAGCTTATACGGGATCACGCAGTATTTT.